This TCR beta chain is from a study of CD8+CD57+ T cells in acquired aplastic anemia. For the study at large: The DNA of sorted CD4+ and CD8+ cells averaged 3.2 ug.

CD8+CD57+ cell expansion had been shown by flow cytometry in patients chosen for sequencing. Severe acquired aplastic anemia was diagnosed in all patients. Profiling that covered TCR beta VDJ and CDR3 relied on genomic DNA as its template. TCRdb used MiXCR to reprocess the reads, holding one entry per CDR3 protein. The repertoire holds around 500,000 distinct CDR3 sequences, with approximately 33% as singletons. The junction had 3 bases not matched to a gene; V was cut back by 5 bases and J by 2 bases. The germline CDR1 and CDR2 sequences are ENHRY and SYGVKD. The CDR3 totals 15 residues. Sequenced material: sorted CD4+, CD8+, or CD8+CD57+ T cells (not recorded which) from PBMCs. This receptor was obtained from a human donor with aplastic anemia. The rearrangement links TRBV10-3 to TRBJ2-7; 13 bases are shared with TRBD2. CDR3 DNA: TGTGCCATCAGTTGGACTAGCGGGAGACCCTACGAGCAGTACTTC. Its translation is CAISWTSGRPYEQYF.